This TCR beta chain was captured by sequencing in a study of beta chain features in type 1 diabetes. Overall study: Across all samples, some 110 million sorted cells were examined.

The CDR3 loop spans 18 amino acids. CDR1 is LNHNV and CDR2 is YYDKDF in the germline V gene (reference sequence). J lost 1 base, V lost 5 bases, and 11 bases had no gene match. The entirety of the isolated RNA underwent reverse transcription, so expressed TCRB transcripts were sequenced. Roughly 3.5 million reads per sample on average were obtained from naive, central memory and regulatory T cell samples. Using immunoSEQ multiplex PCR, the repertoire was profiled, and TCRdb retains in-frame clones only, with some absent. Counted here are nearly 700,000 clones, 13% occurring once; the ten biggest clones make up less than 0.025%. This clone was counted a few times. Its target is not known. Study observations and caveats: Whether TCRB rearrangement is influenced by HLA type was left unresolved in this analysis. Type 1 diabetes patients had moderately but significantly shorter TCRB CDR3s in all four CD4+ subsets.

The chain is built from TRBV15 and TRBJ2-1, with 10 bases lining up with TRBD1. The sequence came from a young man with type 1 diabetes. Sequencing was carried out using naive CD4+ T cells from blood. CDR3 DNA: TGTGCCACCAGCGGAAGGACAGGGGGTTTAGAGTCCTACAATGAGCAGTTCTTC. It translates to CATSGRTGGLESYNEQFF.